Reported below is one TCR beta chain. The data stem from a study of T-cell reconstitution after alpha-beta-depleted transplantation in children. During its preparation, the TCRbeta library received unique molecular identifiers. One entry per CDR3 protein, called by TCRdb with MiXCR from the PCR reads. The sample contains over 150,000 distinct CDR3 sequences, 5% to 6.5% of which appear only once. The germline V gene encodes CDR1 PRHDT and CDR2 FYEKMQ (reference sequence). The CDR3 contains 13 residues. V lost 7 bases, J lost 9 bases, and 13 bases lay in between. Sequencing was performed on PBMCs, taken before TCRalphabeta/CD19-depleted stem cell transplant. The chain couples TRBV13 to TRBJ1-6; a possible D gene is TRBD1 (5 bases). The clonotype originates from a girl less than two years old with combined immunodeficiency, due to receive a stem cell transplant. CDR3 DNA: TGTGCCAGCACCACACGGGGCGGTTCACCCCTCCACTTT. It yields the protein CASTTRGGSPLHF.